The 26 T cell receptor beta chains below all came from one sample that was sequenced in a study of cytomegalovirus exposure and HLA in healthy donors. Amplification used 60 Vbeta primers and 13 Jbeta primers. Assay used: immunoSEQ multiplex PCR; TCRdb lists only in-frame clones, some missing. The sample records 95,000 to 100,000 clones, around a tenth being singletons. The sequenced sample consisted of PBMCs. The receptors stem from a man between 45 and 60 years old in good health and CMV-seropositive.

This clone was seen a handful of times. The CDR3 spells CSVDLSSYNEQFF. CDR3 DNA sequence: TGCAGCGTTGACCTTAGCTCCTACAATGAGCAGTTCTTC. The chain links TRBV29-1 to TRBJ2-1; unclear D gene. The germline V gene has CDR1 SQVTM and CDR2 ANQGSEA. The CDR3 consists of 13 residues. Deletions cut 3 bases from V and 0 bases from J, with 6 bases between.

This clone was recorded a few times. The chain joins TRBV15 to TRBJ1-5; D gene unclear. The CDR3 extends over 17 amino acids. The ends were cut back, 0 bases at V and 0 bases at J, with 12 bases in the middle. Germline values: CDR1 LNHNV, CDR2 YYDKDF (reference sequence). CDR3 nucleotides: TGTGCCACCAGCAGAGATATTGGCAGGTCTAGCAATCAGCCCCAGCATTTT. Translating gives CATSRDIGRSSNQPQHF.

CDR3 sequence: CASSLRPDRGEQYF. CDR3 coding DNA: TGCGCCAGCAGCTTAAGACCCGATCGAGGGGAGCAGTACTTC. V and J are TRBV5-1 and TRBJ2-7, with a weak D call TRBD2 (5 bases). V was pared by 2 bases and J by 7 bases, with 16 bases between. The CDR3 runs 14 residues. Germline assignment: CDR1 SGHRS and CDR2 YFSETQ.

The chain recombines TRBV6-1 with TRBJ1-5; the D gene is possibly TRBD1 (5 bases). This CDR3 spans 15 amino acids. Between the trimmed V and J ends, which lost 0 bases and 5 bases, there was a span of 11 bases. Germline loops: CDR1 MNHNS, CDR2 SASEGT. CDR3: CASSEASQGYQPQHF. CDR3 in DNA: TGTGCCAGCAGTGAAGCGAGCCAGGGATATCAGCCCCAGCATTTT.

This chain links TRBV4-1 with TRBJ1-1, with 9 bases fitting TRBD1. J was trimmed by 6 bases and V by 7 bases; bases with no gene match: 9. Germline CDR1 and CDR2: MGHRA and YSYEKL. This CDR3 is built from 14 residues. The CDR3 sequence: CASIPTGGAAEAFF. The CDR3 DNA follows: TGCGCCAGCATTCCGACAGGGGGAGCGGCTGAAGCTTTCTTT.

The J gene is TRBJ2-3, the V gene TRBV5-5; 8 nucleotides align to TRBD2. This CDR3 has 18 amino acids. The V gene end was trimmed by 4 bases and the J gene end by 2 bases; junction bases not matched to a gene: 15. The V gene's germline CDR1 is SGHKS and CDR2 YYEKEE (reference sequence). CDR3 region: CASSPRPAGEPDTDTQYF. The CDR3 nucleotides read TGTGCCAGCAGCCCGAGGCCAGCGGGGGAGCCGGACACAGATACGCAGTATTTT.

J is TRBJ2-5 and V is TRBV11-3; D may be TRBD1 (7 bases). This CDR3 contains 16 residues. Trimming left V 1 base short and J 2 bases short, with 14 bases between. Germline V CDR1 and CDR2: SGHNT, YENEEA. The chain's CDR3 is CASSLGQGGSQETQYF. The CDR3 DNA reads TGTGCCAGCAGCTTAGGACAGGGAGGATCGCAAGAGACCCAGTACTTC.

J is TRBJ1-1 and V is TRBV7-9; D ambiguous. The V and J ends lost 2 bases and 3 bases respectively, with 10 bases between them. CDR1 and CDR2 (germline): SEHNR, FQNEAQ (reference sequence). This CDR3 is built from 14 residues. CDR3 region: CASSLSSGYTEAFF. The CDR3 DNA follows: TGTGCCAGCAGCTTATCGTCAGGTTACACTGAAGCTTTCTTT.

This clone appeared a few times. CDR3 nucleotide sequence: TGTGCCAGCAGCTCGGGACAGGGAGAAGGGGAGCTGTTTTTT. Translation gives CASSSGQGEGELFF. This chain connects TRBV11-3 to TRBJ2-2; 9 bases are a match to TRBD1. There are 14 residues in the CDR3. Trimming removed 4 bases from V and 8 bases from J; junction bases left unmatched: 5. Germline V lookup: CDR1 SGHNT, CDR2 YENEEA.

This clone appeared a few times. The V call is TRBV5-4, the J call TRBJ2-5, with 9 bases matching TRBD2. The CDR3 totals 14 residues. V lost 0 bases, J lost 3 bases, and 0 bases stayed unmatched. The germline V gene has CDR1 SGHNT and CDR2 YYREEE (reference sequence). The CDR3, as DNA: TGTGCCAGCAGCTTGGTAGCGGGAGAAGAGACCCAGTACTTC. It yields the protein CASSLVAGEETQYF.

This clone came up a few times. This chain joins TRBV9 and TRBJ2-1; TRBD2 matches 7 bases. Unmatched junction bases numbered 19, after V lost 4 bases and J lost 6 bases. The CDR3 spans 18 residues. The germline CDR1 and CDR2 sequences are SGDLS and YYNGEE. CDR3 DNA sequence: TGTGCCAGCAGCCCGCGAGATCTCCTAGCGGAGTACGGCAATGAGCAGTTCTTC. Translated: CASSPRDLLAEYGNEQFF.

A few counts support this clone. The V call is TRBV5-1, the J call TRBJ2-5; perhaps TRBD1 as D (5 bases). The V end was cut by 0 bases, the J end by 5 bases, with 14 bases between. Per germline, CDR1 SGHRS and CDR2 YFSETQ. The CDR3 spans 15 residues. CDR3: CASSLASPDMETQYF. The CDR3 DNA reads TGCGCCAGCAGCTTGGCCTCACCGGACATGGAGACCCAGTACTTC.

This clone was seen once. This chain connects TRBV4-3 to TRBJ1-2, with D possibly TRBD1 on 5 matching bases. CDR1 is LGHNA and CDR2 is YSLEER in the germline V gene. This CDR3 has 17 amino acids. Trimming removed 0 bases at V and 2 bases at J, with 16 bases between. This CDR3 is CASSQDLGVGGNYGYTF. The CDR3 DNA is TGCGCCAGCAGCCAAGATCTAGGGGTCGGAGGGAACTATGGCTACACCTTC.

The V call is TRBV10-3, the J call TRBJ2-1, with 10 nucleotides matching TRBD2. The CDR3 loop spans 13 amino acids. V lost 10 bases to trimming and J lost 0 bases; unmatched junction nucleotides: 0. Germline CDR1 is ENHRY and CDR2 is SYGVKD. The CDR3 region has the DNA TGTGCCACTAGCGGGAGCTCCTACAATGAGCAGTTCTTC. As protein: CATSGSSYNEQFF.

J is TRBJ2-3 and V is TRBV5-6, with 13 bases identical to TRBD2. Germline V gives CDR1 SGHDT, CDR2 YYEEEE. With V trimmed by 3 bases and J by 4 bases, 2 bases remained unmatched. The CDR3 runs 15 residues. CDR3: CASSWTSGSADTQYF. The CDR3 coding sequence is TGTGCCAGCAGCTGGACTAGCGGGAGTGCAGATACGCAGTATTTT. Based on the CDR3 plus reference TRBV5-6 and TRBJ2-3, the full variable domain is DAGVTQSPTHLIKTRGQQVTLRCSPKSGHDTVSWYQQALGQGPQFIFQYYEEEERQRGNFPDRFSGHQFPNYSSELNVNALLLGDSALYLCASSWTSGSADTQYFGPGTRLTVL.

The CDR3 is CASSLGVAGRNEQFF. For the CDR3, the DNA is TGTGCCAGCAGCTTAGGAGTAGCGGGACGGAATGAGCAGTTCTTC. The chain employs TRBV7-2 and TRBJ2-1; 8 nucleotides line up with TRBD2. CDR1 is SGHTA, CDR2 FQGNSA, per germline. This CDR3 region has 15 residues. Trimming at V came to 1 base and at J to 7 bases, leaving 6 bases not matched to a gene.

This clone was seen ten or more times. Other nucleotide sequences from this sample produce the same CDR3. This chain connects TRBV5-6 to TRBJ1-5, with 8 bases that match TRBD1. The junction had 1 base not matched to a gene; V was cut back by 2 bases and J by 6 bases. Germline values: CDR1 SGHDT, CDR2 YYEEEE. The CDR3 is 13 residues long. The CDR3 nucleotides are TGTGCCAGCAGCTTAGACAGGGGTCAGCCCCAGCATTTT. Protein: CASSLDRGQPQHF.

This clone was seen a few times. The chain employs TRBV5-1 and TRBJ2-3, with 8 bases that match TRBD1. Germline V CDR1 and CDR2: SGHRS, YFSETQ. CDR3 length: 16 amino acids. J gave up 4 bases and V 1 base, and 8 bases lay outside the gene matches. The DNA of the CDR3 is TGCGCCAGCAGCTTGCAACCGGGACAGGTTCCAGATACGCAGTATTTT. Its protein product is CASSLQPGQVPDTQYF. The full variable domain, its missing parts supplied by reference TRBV5-1 and TRBJ2-3, is KAGVTQTPRYLIKTRGQQVTLSCSPISGHRSVSWYQQTPGQGLQFLFEYFSETQRNKGNFPGRFSGRQFSNSRSEMNVSTLELGDSALYLCASSLQPGQVPDTQYFGPGTRLTVL.

This clone rates as medium-sized (0.01 to 0.1%). The chain uses TRBV7-8 and TRBJ1-2; possibly TRBD1 for D (6 bases). CDR3 length: 16 amino acids. The germline CDR1 and CDR2 sequences are SGHVS and FQNEAQ. V was clipped by 3 bases and J by 0 bases, with 14 bases between them. CDR3 sequence reads: CASSLHQGYANYGYTF. CDR3 coding DNA: TGTGCCAGCAGCTTGCATCAGGGGTACGCTAACTATGGCTACACCTTC.

This clone was observed a handful of times. V usage is TRBV29-1 and J usage is TRBJ1-2, with 7 bases matching TRBD1. The germline gives CDR1 SQVTM, CDR2 ANQGSEA. This CDR3 region has 15 residues. The trim removed 4 bases at V and 2 bases at J, leaving 10 bases unmatched. CDR3 region: CSVGSSGRGNYGYTF. The CDR3 coding sequence is TGCAGCGTTGGAAGCAGTGGCAGGGGGAACTATGGCTACACCTTC.

The chain recombines TRBV28 with TRBJ1-5, with 8 bases fitting TRBD1. Germline V CDR1 and CDR2: MDHEN, SYDVKM. The CDR3 consists of 15 residues. Trimming cost V 6 bases and J 2 bases; bases outside gene matches: 6. CDR3 in amino acids: CASSDPTGGNQPQHF. The CDR3 region has the DNA TGTGCCAGCAGCGACCCGACAGGGGGCAATCAGCCCCAGCATTTT.

The gene calls are TRBV28 and TRBJ2-1, with 10 bases fitting TRBD1. Trimming cost V 4 bases and J 5 bases; bases outside gene matches: 14. Germline values: CDR1 MDHEN, CDR2 SYDVKM. CDR3 size: 18 residues. Here the CDR3 reads CASSSLISRDRGDNEQFF. CDR3 DNA sequence: TGTGCCAGCAGTTCCCTCATTTCCCGGGACAGGGGTGACAATGAGCAGTTCTTC.

V is TRBV5-1 and J is TRBJ2-2; D not certain. The CDR3 is 12 residues long. Between the trimmed V and J ends, which lost 4 bases and 8 bases, there was a span of 9 bases. Germline V gene data show CDR1 as SGHRS and CDR2 as YFSETQ. The CDR3 loop reads CASSLPVGELFF. The CDR3 DNA sequence: TGCGCCAGCAGCCTTCCCGTTGGGGAGCTGTTTTTT. Variable domain in full (rest from reference TRBV5-1 and TRBJ2-2): KAGVTQTPRYLIKTRGQQVTLSCSPISGHRSVSWYQQTPGQGLQFLFEYFSETQRNKGNFPGRFSGRQFSNSRSEMNVSTLELGDSALYLCASSLPVGELFFGEGSRLTVL.

The rearrangement links TRBV7-9 to TRBJ2-3; D is uncertain. Germline CDR1 is SEHNR and CDR2 is FQNEAQ (reference sequence). The CDR3 runs to 14 residues. V was trimmed by 4 bases and J by 4 bases, leaving 12 bases between them. As DNA, the CDR3 is TGTGCCAGCAGCTCCCTTTGGCCGCCAGATACGCAGTATTTT. Translated, it gives CASSSLWPPDTQYF.

CDR3 sequence (DNA): TGTGCCAGCAGTTTAGACCCGGCAGTGACAGGAGACAATGAGCAGTTCTTC. It encodes CASSLDPAVTGDNEQFF. This rearrangement joins TRBV28 to TRBJ2-1, with D perhaps matching TRBD1 (6 bases). V lost 2 bases to trimming and J lost 5 bases, with 19 bases between them. CDR3 size: 17 residues. Germline V gene sequence: CDR1 MDHEN, CDR2 SYDVKM.

This clone has only a few counts. The rearrangement joins TRBV10-1 to TRBJ2-1; 14 bases fit TRBD2. From germline, CDR1 is WNHNN and CDR2 SYGVQD (reference sequence). V trimming: 2 bases; J trimming: 6 bases; junction bases outside the gene matches: 3. There are 16 residues in the CDR3. The CDR3 region is CASSERGLAGVNEQFF. CDR3 bases: TGCGCCAGCAGTGAGCGGGGACTAGCGGGAGTCAATGAGCAGTTCTTC.